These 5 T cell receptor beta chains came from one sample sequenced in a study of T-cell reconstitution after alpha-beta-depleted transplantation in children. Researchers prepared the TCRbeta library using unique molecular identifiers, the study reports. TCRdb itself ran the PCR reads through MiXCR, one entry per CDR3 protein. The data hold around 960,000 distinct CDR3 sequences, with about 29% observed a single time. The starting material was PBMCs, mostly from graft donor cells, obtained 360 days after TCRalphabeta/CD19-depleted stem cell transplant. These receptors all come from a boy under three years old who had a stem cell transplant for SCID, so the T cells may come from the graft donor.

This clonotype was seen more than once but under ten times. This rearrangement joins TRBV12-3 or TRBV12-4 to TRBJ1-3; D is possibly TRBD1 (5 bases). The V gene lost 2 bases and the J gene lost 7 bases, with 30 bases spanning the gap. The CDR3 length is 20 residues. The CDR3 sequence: CASSLKNLWTRARDSNTIYF. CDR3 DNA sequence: TGTGCCAGCAGTTTAAAGAATCTGTGGACGAGGGCCAGGGATTCGAACACCATATATTTT.

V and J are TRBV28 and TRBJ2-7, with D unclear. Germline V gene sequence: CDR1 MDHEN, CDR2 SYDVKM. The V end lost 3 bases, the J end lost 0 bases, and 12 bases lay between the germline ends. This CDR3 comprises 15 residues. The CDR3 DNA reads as TGTGCCAGCAGTTTCCCCGATCTGAGCTCCTACGAGCAGTACTTC. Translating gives CASSFPDLSSYEQYF. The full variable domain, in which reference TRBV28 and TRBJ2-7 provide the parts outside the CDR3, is DVKVTQSSRYLVKRTGEKVFLECVQDMDHENMFWYRQDPGLGLRLIYFSYDVKMKEKGDIPEGYSVSREKKERFSLILESASTNQTSMYLCASSFPDLSSYEQYFGPGTRLTVT.

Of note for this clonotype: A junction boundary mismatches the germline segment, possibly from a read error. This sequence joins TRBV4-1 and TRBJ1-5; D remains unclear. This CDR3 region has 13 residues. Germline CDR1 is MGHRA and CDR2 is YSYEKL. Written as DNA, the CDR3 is TGCGCCAGCAGCTACGGATTCAATAAGCCCCAGCATTTT. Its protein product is CASSYGFNKPQHF.

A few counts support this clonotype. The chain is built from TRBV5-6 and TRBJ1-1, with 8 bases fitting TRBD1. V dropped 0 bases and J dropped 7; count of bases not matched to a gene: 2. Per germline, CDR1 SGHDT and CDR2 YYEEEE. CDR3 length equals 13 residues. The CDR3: CASSLAQGVEAFF. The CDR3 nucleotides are TGTGCCAGCAGCTTGGCACAGGGGGTTGAAGCTTTCTTT.

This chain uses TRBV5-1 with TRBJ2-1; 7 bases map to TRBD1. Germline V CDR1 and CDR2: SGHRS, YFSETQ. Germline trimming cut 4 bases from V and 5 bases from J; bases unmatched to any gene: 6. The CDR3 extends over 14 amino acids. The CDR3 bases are TGCGCCAGCAGCCCTGACAGGGTTCACAATGAGCAGTTCTTC. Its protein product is CASSPDRVHNEQFF.